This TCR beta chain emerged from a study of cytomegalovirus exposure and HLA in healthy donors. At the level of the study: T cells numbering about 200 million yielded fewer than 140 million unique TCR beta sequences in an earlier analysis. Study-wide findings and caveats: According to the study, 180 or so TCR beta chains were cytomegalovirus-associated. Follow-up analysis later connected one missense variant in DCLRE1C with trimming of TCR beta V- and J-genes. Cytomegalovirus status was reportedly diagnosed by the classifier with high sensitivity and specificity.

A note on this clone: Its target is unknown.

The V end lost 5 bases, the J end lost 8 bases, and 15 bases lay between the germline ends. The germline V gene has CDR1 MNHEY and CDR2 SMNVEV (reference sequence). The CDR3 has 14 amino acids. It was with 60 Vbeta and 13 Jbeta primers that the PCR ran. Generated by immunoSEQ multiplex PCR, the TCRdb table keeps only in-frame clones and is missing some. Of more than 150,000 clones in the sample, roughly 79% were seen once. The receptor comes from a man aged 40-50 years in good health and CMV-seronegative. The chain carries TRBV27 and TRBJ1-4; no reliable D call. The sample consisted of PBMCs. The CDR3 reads CASSQSRLGEKLFF. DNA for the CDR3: TGTGCCAGCAGTCAGAGTAGGTTGGGCGAAAAACTGTTTTTT. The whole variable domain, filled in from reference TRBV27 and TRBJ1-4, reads EAQVTQNPRYLITVTGKKLTVTCSQNMNHEYMSWYRQDPGLGLRQIYYSMNVEVTDKGDVPEGYKVSRKEKRNFPLILESPSPNQTSLYFCASSQSRLGEKLFFGSGTQLSVL.